Following are 18 T cell receptor beta chains from one sample sequenced in a study of cytomegalovirus exposure and HLA in healthy donors. The PCR used 60 Vbeta and 13 Jbeta primers. Generated by immunoSEQ multiplex PCR, the TCRdb table keeps only in-frame clones and is missing some. The profile shows roughly 250,000 clones, 80% of them singletons. Sequenced: PBMCs. These TCRs come from a girl aged 2-10 years in good health and CMV-seronegative.

The gene calls are TRBV7-8 and TRBJ2-5; 7 bases fit TRBD2. V gave up 0 bases and J gave up 4 bases; unmatched junction bases: 11. This CDR3 has 17 amino acids. The germline CDR1 and CDR2 sequences are SGHVS and FQNEAQ. CDR3 in amino acids: CASSLALGGKSRETQYF. The DNA of the CDR3 is TGTGCCAGCAGCTTAGCTTTGGGGGGGAAATCGAGAGAGACCCAGTACTTC.

This clone was observed a single time. The V gene is TRBV2, the J gene TRBJ2-5; a possible D gene is TRBD2 (5 bases). This CDR3 is 13 amino acids long. Germline loops: CDR1 SNHLY, CDR2 FYNNEI. V gave up 7 bases and J gave up 2 bases, with 11 bases separating them. This CDR3 reads CASMAGQQETQYF. The DNA for the CDR3 is TGTGCCAGCATGGCGGGCCAACAAGAGACCCAGTACTTC. Drawing the rest from reference TRBV2 and TRBJ2-5, the complete variable domain is EPEVTQTPSHQVTQMGQEVILRCVPISNHLYFYWYRQILGQKVEFLVSFYNNEISEKSEIFDDQFSVERPDGSNFTLKIRSTKLEDSAMYFCASMAGQQETQYFGPGTRLLVL.

The chain has TRBV2 and TRBJ2-3; no reliable D call. Germline CDR1 SNHLY, CDR2 FYNNEI. CDR3 length: 11 amino acids. Between the trimmed V and J ends, which lost 7 bases and 4 bases, there was a span of 6 bases. The CDR3 region has the DNA TGTGCCAGCACAGTGGCAGATACGCAGTATTTT. Its protein product is CASTVADTQYF.

This sequence joins TRBV14 and TRBJ1-4; 8 nucleotides line up with TRBD1. Germline assignment: CDR1 SGHDN and CDR2 FVKESK. J was trimmed by 6 bases and V by 4 bases; bases with no gene match: 13. The CDR3 has 17 amino acids. The CDR3 here is CASSRRRQGMLYEKLFF. The CDR3 DNA reads as TGTGCCAGCAGCCGCCGACGACAGGGGATGCTTTATGAAAAACTGTTTTTT.

This sequence joins TRBV9 and TRBJ2-1; D is perhaps TRBD1 (6 bases). The V and J ends lost 4 bases and 6 bases respectively, with 17 bases between them. The CDR3 loop spans 15 amino acids. Germline CDR1 and CDR2: SGDLS and YYNGEE. CDR3 sequence reads: CASSKEGETGNEQFF. The CDR3 DNA reads TGTGCCAGCAGCAAAGAGGGGGAAACGGGCAATGAGCAGTTCTTC.

In its sample, this clone was seen once. The rearrangement links TRBV15 to TRBJ1-1; no clear D. The ends were cut back, 2 bases at V and 1 base at J, with 14 bases in the middle. Germline V gene lookup returns CDR1 LNHNV and CDR2 YYDKDF (reference sequence). This CDR3 is 16 amino acids long. The CDR3 protein is CATSRRVPAGNTEAFF. CDR3 bases: TGTGCCACCAGCAGACGTGTCCCCGCGGGGAACACTGAAGCTTTCTTT.

This chain joins TRBV29-1 and TRBJ2-3, with D possibly TRBD1 on 6 matching bases. The CDR3 sequence is 16 residues long. CDR1 is SQVTM and CDR2 is ANQGSEA in the germline V gene. Trimming took off 0 bases at V and 0 bases at J, with 13 bases between the two ends. CDR3 region: CSVEDWTETSTDTQYF. In DNA, the CDR3 is TGCAGCGTTGAAGATTGGACAGAAACTAGCACAGATACGCAGTATTTT.

The chain uses TRBV6-1 and TRBJ2-1; a possible D gene is TRBD1 (5 bases). The CDR3 spans 15 residues. V lost 6 bases to trimming and J lost 9 bases, with 21 bases between them. Germline V gene lookup returns CDR1 MNHNS and CDR2 SASEGT. The CDR3 region is CASRSGPTIRAEQFF. CDR3 bases: TGTGCCAGCAGATCCGGGCCTACAATCAGGGCTGAGCAGTTCTTC.

This clone came up a few times. The V gene is TRBV2, the J gene TRBJ1-2; 7 bases align to TRBD1. The CDR3 has 13 amino acids. Germline loops: CDR1 SNHLY, CDR2 FYNNEI. V was clipped by 8 bases and J by 5 bases; unmatched bases: 8. CDR3 nucleotides: TGTGCCAGCGAGGTCAGGGGGGAATATGGCTACACCTTC. The encoded protein is CASEVRGEYGYTF. The variable domain in full, completed from reference TRBV2 and TRBJ1-2, reads EPEVTQTPSHQVTQMGQEVILRCVPISNHLYFYWYRQILGQKVEFLVSFYNNEISEKSEIFDDQFSVERPDGSNFTLKIRSTKLEDSAMYFCASEVRGEYGYTFGSGTRLTVV.

This chain joins TRBV30 and TRBJ1-5, with a weak D call TRBD1 (5 bases). The CDR3 is made up of 16 amino acids. Germline CDR1 GTSNPN, CDR2 SVGIG (reference sequence). Trimming shortened V by 0 bases and J by 4 bases, and 16 bases separated the two germline ends. The CDR3 DNA follows: TGTGCCTGGAGTGTACGGGGCGGGGGTGATAATCAGCCCCAGCATTTT. Translation: CAWSVRGGGDNQPQHF. The full variable domain, completed using reference TRBV30 and TRBJ1-5, is SQTIHQWPATLVQPVGSPLSLECTVEGTSNPNLYWYRQAAGRGLQLLFYSVGIGQISSEVPQNLSASRPQDRQFILSSKKLLLSDSGFYLCAWSVRGGGDNQPQHFGDGTRLSIL.

The gene calls are TRBV6-5 and TRBJ2-7; 10 bases match TRBD2. V lost 7 bases and J lost 0; bases outside the gene matches: 6. The CDR3 is 15 amino acids. Germline-derived CDR1 and CDR2 are MNHEY and SVGAGI. CDR3: CASTDEREGSYEQYF. Written as DNA, the CDR3 is TGTGCCAGCACCGACGAGCGGGAGGGCTCCTACGAGCAGTACTTC.

This clone has a single count. As DNA, the CDR3 is TGTGCCAGCAGCTTAGGGAGCTCCTATAATTCACCCCTCCACTTT. Encoded protein: CASSLGSSYNSPLHF. The V call is TRBV7-9, the J call TRBJ1-6; D gene ambiguous. Germline lookup yields CDR1 SEHNR and CDR2 FQNEAQ (reference sequence). The CDR3 consists of 15 residues. Trimming took 1 base from V and 0 from J, leaving 4 bases between them.

This clone was found once. This chain uses TRBV5-4 with TRBJ2-7; perhaps TRBD1 as D (6 bases). There are 15 residues in the CDR3. Between the trimmed V and J ends, which lost 0 bases and 1 base, there was a span of 11 bases. Looked up from germline, CDR1 is SGHNT and CDR2 is YYREEE (reference sequence). CDR3 residues: CASSLAQGLSYEQYF. As DNA, the CDR3 is TGTGCCAGCAGCTTGGCACAGGGTTTATCCTACGAGCAGTACTTC.

This clone has a single count. This chain uses TRBV29-1 with TRBJ2-3; 9 bases line up with TRBD2. After removal of 8 bases from V and 6 bases from J, the junction contained 15 bases not matched to a gene. Germline values: CDR1 SQVTM, CDR2 ANQGSEA. This CDR3 has 15 residues. The DNA for the CDR3 is TGCAGCCGATTCCGTATTAGCGGGAGTGAGGATACGCAGTATTTT. It specifies CSRFRISGSEDTQYF.

The rearrangement links TRBV7-9 to TRBJ1-4; 7 bases are shared with TRBD1. V shed 5 bases and J 12 bases; nucleotides not matched to a gene: 9. The CDR3 runs to 13 residues. Germline lookup yields CDR1 SEHNR and CDR2 FQNEAQ (reference sequence). CDR3 nucleotide sequence: TGTGCCAGCAGCCCTGGGACAGCCTTCGAACTGTTTTTT. This codes for CASSPGTAFELFF.

This chain uses TRBV5-4 with TRBJ1-1, with TRBD1 identical over 9 bases. The length of the CDR3 is 16 residues. The germline V gene encodes CDR1 SGHNT and CDR2 YYREEE (reference sequence). V shed 5 bases and J 1 base; nucleotides not matched to a gene: 9. This chain's CDR3 is CASRAGTGTRNTEAFF. The CDR3 coding sequence is TGTGCCAGCAGGGCCGGGACAGGGACTAGGAACACTGAAGCTTTCTTT.

This clone was seen a single time. This chain joins TRBV5-1 and TRBJ2-2; D not resolved. CDR1 and CDR2 (germline): SGHRS, YFSETQ. The CDR3 totals 15 residues. Trimming took off 4 bases at V and 6 bases at J, with 16 bases between the two ends. The CDR3 DNA follows: TGCGCCAGCAGCGAGAGGTCCCGATCGGCCGGGGAGCTGTTTTTT. Residues: CASSERSRSAGELFF.

The rearrangement joins TRBV7-8 to TRBJ1-5, with unresolved D. This CDR3 is 20 amino acids long. Germline-derived CDR1 and CDR2 are SGHVS and FQNEAQ. V lost 5 bases and J 6 bases, leaving 32 bases between the germline ends. In DNA form, the CDR3 reads TGTGCCAGCAGCCAATTATTACAGCCAAGAAGCCCTATTCACAGTCAGCCCCAGCATTTT. Encoded protein: CASSQLLQPRSPIHSQPQHF.